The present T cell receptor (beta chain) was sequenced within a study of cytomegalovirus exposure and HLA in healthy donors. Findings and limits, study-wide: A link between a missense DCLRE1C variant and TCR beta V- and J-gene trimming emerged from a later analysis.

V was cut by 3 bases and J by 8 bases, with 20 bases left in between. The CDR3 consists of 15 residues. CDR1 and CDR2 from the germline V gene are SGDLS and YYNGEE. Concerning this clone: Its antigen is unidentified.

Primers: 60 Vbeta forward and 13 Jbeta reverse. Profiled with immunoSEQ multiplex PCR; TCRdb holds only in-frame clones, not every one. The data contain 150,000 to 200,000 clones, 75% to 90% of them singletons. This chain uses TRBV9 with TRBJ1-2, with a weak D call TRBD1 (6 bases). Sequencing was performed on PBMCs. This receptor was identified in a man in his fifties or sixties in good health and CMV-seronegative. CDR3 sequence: CASSGQNARGFGYTF. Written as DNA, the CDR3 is TGTGCCAGCAGCGGGCAGAACGCCAGGGGTTTCGGCTACACCTTC.